This record concerns one TCR beta chain sequence. What antigen it recognizes has not been identified. Base-call qualities are not available, and no considerably larger clone is one nucleotide away. This entry is derived from a study of identical twins (dated by TCRdb to 2016 to 2017). A note on the overall study: To test whether fetal clonotypes persist, this study deep-sequenced TCR alpha and beta repertoires from monozygotic twins, from unrelated adults of various ages, and from cord blood. To rule out contamination, the twin experiments were replicated at different times with different library preparation protocols.

The CDR3 numbers 12 residues from cysteine through phenylalanine. Just CDR3 DNA is preserved here, 36 bases in frame from base 1. Between the V and J ends, shortened by 3 bases and 4 bases respectively, the junction contains 9 bases. The germline V gene (reference sequence) supplies CDR1 DFQATT and CDR2 SNEGSKA. All donors were healthy Caucasians. Three pairs of female monozygotic twins, all aged about 18 to 30 years, were included in the twin cohort. Positive isolation kits from Invitrogen were used to isolate CD4+ and CD8+ T cell populations. The library was produced with 5' RACE. The reads were generated on an Illumina HiSeq 2000. A universal primer binding site was introduced by template switching, and a unique molecular identifier was present in the final cDNA, enabling accurate counting of TCR cDNA molecules. Specific primers in the conserved constant-segment region were used to synthesize first-strand cDNA for TCR alpha and beta chains. To control for contamination, each cDNA library was double barcoded with a SMART-Mk sample barcode plus Illumina barcodes. TruSeq adapter sequences, together with Illumina sample barcodes, were added in two successive PCR steps. TCR alpha and beta cDNA libraries were sequenced on the Illumina HiSeq platform with custom primers. Turning to the authors' computational methods: MiGEC was used to process raw reads and extract unique molecular identifiers, and MiXCR was used to find CDR3 positions. Recombination models were inferred per individual with the repgenHMM and IGoR tools using an EM algorithm. Shared clonotypes were analyzed with the tcR package in R, and sharing was normalized by the product of cloneset sizes. To study raw recombination free of thymic and clonal selection effects, out-of-frame nonproductive sequences were analyzed. TCRdb applied fastp at Q25 and MiXCR to the public reads, then kept only in-frame beta chains. Rows are combined by CDR3 protein, so each entry shows the most common genes and DNA. The V and J calls, along with clone size, are taken from TCRdb and not from the paper's own processing. This sample gives under 500,000 distinct CDR3 sequences in total; approximately 14% of them show up just once. The ten largest make up approximately 0.9% of the sample.

Here is what the overall study found, with its caveats: Invariant T cells such as MAIT and iNKT could partly confound zero-insertion analyses, although diverse VJ usage argued against such confounding for most clonotypes. Fewer insertions were carried by abundant cord blood beta clonotypes, a similar but weaker trend appeared in young adult naive repertoires, and no such trend appeared in memory repertoires. In monozygotic twins, recombination models systematically underestimated out-of-frame TCR alpha sharing, but the models matched the sharing seen between unrelated individuals. Out-of-frame TCR alpha sequences shared between twins showed an excess of low generation-probability sequences compared with coincidental sharing between unrelated individuals. Because the same donors could not be followed over many years, the conclusions relied on cross-sectional statistical analysis. Excess twin sharing in beta out-of-frame sequences was weaker because fewer shared sequences lowered the signal-to-noise ratio.

Another study also made use of these data, one on yellow fever vaccine responses in identical twins. As the second publication notes: According to the authors, the vaccine-induced T cell response in identical twins seemed to be partly convergent and partly specific to each individual. The study precisely tracked vaccine-responding T cell clones in identical twins.

Sequencing was performed on CD4+ T cells sorted from blood. This receptor was taken from a woman in her late teens or twenties in good health. The V and J genes are TRBV20-1 and TRBJ2-5, with no D gene named confidently. The encoded CDR3 is CSARSAGETQYF. The nucleotide sequence is TGCAGTGCTAGGTCGGCAGGAGAGACCCAGTACTTC.